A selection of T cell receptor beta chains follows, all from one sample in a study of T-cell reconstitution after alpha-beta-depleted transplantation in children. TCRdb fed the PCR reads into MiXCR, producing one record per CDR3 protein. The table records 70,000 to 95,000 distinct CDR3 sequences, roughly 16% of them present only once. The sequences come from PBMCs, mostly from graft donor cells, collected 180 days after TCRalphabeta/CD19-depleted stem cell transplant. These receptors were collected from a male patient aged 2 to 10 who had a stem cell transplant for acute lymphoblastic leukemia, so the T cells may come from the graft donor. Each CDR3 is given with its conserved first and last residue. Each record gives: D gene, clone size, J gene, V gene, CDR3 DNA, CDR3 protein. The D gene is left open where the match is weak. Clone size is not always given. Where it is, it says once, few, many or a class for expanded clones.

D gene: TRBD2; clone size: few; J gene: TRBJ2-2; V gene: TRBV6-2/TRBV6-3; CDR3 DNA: TGTGCCAGCAGGAGACTAGCGGGCCTTTACACCGGGGAGCTGTTTTTT; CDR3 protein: CASRRLAGLYTGELFF
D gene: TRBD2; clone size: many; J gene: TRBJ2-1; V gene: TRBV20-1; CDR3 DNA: TGCAGTGCTTGGAGCGGGGGGAAATACAATGAGCAGTTCTTC; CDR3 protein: CSAWSGGKYNEQFF
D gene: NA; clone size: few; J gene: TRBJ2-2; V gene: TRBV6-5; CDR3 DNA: TGTGCCAGCAGTTACTCTCCAGGGTCCGGGGAGCTGTTTTTT; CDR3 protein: CASSYSPGSGELFF
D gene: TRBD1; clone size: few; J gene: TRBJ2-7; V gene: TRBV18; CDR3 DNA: TGTGCCAGCTCACCCTGGACAGGGAGAACTCCCGAGCAGTACTTC; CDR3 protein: CASSPWTGRTPEQYF
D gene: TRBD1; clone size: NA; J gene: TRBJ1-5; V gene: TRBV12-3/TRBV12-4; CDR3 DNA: TGTGCCAGCAGCCCAGGGACAGGTCTTAGTCAGCCCCAGCATTTT; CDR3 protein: CASSPGTGLSQPQHF
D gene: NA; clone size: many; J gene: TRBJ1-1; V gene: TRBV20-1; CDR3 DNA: TGCAGTGCTATTCTCCGCAACACTGAAGCTTTCTTT; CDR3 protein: CSAILRNTEAFF
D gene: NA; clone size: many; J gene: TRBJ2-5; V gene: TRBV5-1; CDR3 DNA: TGCGCCAGCAGCCCACTTTCGGGGGCCCAAGAGACCCAGTACTTC; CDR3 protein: CASSPLSGAQETQYF
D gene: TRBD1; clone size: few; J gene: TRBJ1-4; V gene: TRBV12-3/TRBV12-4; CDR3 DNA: TGTGCCAGCAGTTGGGGACAGGGAGTCTTACCCGATGAAAAACTGTTTTTT; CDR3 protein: CASSWGQGVLPDEKLFF
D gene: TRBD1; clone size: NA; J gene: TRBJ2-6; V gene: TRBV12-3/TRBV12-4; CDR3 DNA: TGTGCCAGCAGGGGGACAGGGGACCCCTGGAATGGGGCCAACGTCCTGACTTTC; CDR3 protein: CASRGTGDPWNGANVLTF
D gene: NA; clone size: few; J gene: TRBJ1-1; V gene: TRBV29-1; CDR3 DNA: TGCAGCGCCCTCGCTATTTCAGTATCCCTTAACACTGAAGCTTTCTTT; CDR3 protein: CSALAISVSLNTEAFF
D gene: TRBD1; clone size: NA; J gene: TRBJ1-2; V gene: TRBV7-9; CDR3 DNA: TGTGCCAGCAGCTTATCTGCAGGGGGCGGCTACACCTTC; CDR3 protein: CASSLSAGGGYTF
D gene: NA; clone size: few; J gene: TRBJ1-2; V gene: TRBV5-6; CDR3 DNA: TGTGCCAGCAGCTCCGACCCCGGGGCACTAAACTATGGCTACACCTTC; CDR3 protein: CASSSDPGALNYGYTF
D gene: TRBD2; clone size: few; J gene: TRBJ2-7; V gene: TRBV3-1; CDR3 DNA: TGTGCCAGCAGTAGCGCGGGGGACTACGAGCAGTACTTC; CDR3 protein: CASSSAGDYEQYF
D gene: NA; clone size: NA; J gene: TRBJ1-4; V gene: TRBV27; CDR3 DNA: TGTGCCAGCAGTTCTGGACGGCTTGCAACTAATGAAAAACTGTTTTTT; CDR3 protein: CASSSGRLATNEKLFF
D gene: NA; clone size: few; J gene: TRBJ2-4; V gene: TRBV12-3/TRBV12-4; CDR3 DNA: TGTGCCAGCAGTTTCGCAGGGTCCAAAAACATTCAGTACTTC; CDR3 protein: CASSFAGSKNIQYF
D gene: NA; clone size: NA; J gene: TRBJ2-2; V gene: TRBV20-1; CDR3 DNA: TGCAGTGCTAGACGGAGCACCGGGGAGCTGTTTTTT; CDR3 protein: CSARRSTGELFF
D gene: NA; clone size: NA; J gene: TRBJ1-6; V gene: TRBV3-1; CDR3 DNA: TGTGCCAGCAGCCAACGTTCGGGTTCACCCCTCCACTTT; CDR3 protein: CASSQRSGSPLHF
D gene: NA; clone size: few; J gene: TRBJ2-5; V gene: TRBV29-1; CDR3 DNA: TGCAGCTTTGGTGCACAAGAGACCCAGTACTTC; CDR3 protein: CSFGAQETQYF
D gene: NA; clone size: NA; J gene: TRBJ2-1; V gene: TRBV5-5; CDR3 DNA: TGTGCCAGCAGCATCGACCCCGCACCCTACAATGAGCAGTTCTTC; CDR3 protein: CASSIDPAPYNEQFF
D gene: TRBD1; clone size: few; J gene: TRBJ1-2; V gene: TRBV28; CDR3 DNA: TGTGCCAGCAGTCCGGGACAGCGTCCCTTAGGCTACACCTTC; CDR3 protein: CASSPGQRPLGYTF
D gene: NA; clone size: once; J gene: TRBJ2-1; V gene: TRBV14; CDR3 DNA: TGTGCCAGCAGGCTTGGTCTAGCTCGCGTCAATGAGCAGTTCTTC; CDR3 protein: CASRLGLARVNEQFF
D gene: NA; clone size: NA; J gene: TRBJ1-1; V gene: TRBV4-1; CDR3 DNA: TGCGCCAGCAGCCACCACCAGACCACCCGGAACACTGAAGCTTTCTTT; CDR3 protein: CASSHHQTTRNTEAFF
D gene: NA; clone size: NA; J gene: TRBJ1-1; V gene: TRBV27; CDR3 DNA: TGTGCCAGCAAGGGTAACACTGAAGCTTTCTTT; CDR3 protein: CASKGNTEAFF
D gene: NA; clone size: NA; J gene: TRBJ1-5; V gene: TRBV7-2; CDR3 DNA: TGTGCCAGCAGCTCCCAGGGTGGCAATCAGCCCCAGCATTTT; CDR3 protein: CASSSQGGNQPQHF
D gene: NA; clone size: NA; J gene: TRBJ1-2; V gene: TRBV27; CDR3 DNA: TGTGCCAGCTGCCCCGGGACGACTGCGGGCTACACCTTC; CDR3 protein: CASCPGTTAGYTF
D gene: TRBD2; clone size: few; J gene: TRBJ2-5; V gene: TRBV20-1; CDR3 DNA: TGCAGTGCTACAAGGACTAGCGGGGATTACCAAGAGACCCAGTACTTC; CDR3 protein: CSATRTSGDYQETQYF
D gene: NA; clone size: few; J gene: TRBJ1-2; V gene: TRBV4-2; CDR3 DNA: TGTGCCAGCAGCCAGGGTACGACCCTTACCTATGGCTACACCTTC; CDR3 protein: CASSQGTTLTYGYTF
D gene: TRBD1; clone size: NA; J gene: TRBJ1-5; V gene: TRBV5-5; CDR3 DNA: TGTGCCAGCAGCGCGGGACAGGCGGGCAATCAGCCCCAGCATTTT; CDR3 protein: CASSAGQAGNQPQHF
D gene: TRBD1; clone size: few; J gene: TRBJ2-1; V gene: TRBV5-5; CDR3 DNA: TGTGCCAGCAGGTCCGGGACAGCCAGCTCCTACAATGAGCAGTTCTTC; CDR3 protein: CASRSGTASSYNEQFF
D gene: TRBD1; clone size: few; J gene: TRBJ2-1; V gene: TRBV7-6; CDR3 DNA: TGTGCCAGCAGCTTAGCGGCAGCGTGGCAGGGGGCAGTAAAGGGGCAGTACAATGAGCAGTTCTTC; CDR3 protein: CASSLAAAWQGAVKGQYNEQFF
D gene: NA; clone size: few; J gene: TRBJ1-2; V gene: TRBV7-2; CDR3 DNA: TGTGCCAGCAGCTTAGACCCCTCGGCAGCCTATGGCTACACCTTC; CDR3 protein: CASSLDPSAAYGYTF
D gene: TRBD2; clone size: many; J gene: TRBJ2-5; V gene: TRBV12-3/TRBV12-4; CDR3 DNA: TGTGCCAGCAGTCCCATACTAGCGGGGGGTACCCAAGAGACCCAGTACTTC; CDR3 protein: CASSPILAGGTQETQYF
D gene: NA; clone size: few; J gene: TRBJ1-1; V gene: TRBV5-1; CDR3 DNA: TGCGCCAGCAGCGTCCAACAGGAGGGGAACACTGAAGCTTTCTTT; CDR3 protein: CASSVQQEGNTEAFF
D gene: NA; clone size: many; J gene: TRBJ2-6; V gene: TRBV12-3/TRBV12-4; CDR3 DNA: TGTGCCAGCAGTTTACTAGGATCTGGGGCCAACGTCCTGACTTTC; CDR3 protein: CASSLLGSGANVLTF
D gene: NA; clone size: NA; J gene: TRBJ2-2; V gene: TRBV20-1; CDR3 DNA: TGCTGTGCGCGATTTGCGGGGTCAGCGAACACCGGGGAGCTGTTTTTT; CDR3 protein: CCARFAGSANTGELFF
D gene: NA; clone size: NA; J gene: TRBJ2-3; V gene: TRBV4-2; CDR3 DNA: TGTGCCAGCAGCCAAGGTAGCACAGATACGCAGTATTTT; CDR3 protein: CASSQGSTDTQYF
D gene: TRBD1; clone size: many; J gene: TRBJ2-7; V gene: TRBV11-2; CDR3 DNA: TGTGCCAGCAGCTTAGCAGGGGGACCCTACGAGCAGTACTTC; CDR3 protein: CASSLAGGPYEQYF
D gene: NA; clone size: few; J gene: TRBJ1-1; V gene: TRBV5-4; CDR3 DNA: TGTGCCAGCAGCTCCATGCCGGTGAACACTGAAGCTTTCTTT; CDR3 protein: CASSSMPVNTEAFF
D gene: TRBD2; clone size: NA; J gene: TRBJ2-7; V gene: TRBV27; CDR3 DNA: TGTGCCAGCAGTCCCCCGGGGTTAGCGGGGGGATACGAGCAGTACTTC; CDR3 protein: CASSPPGLAGGYEQYF
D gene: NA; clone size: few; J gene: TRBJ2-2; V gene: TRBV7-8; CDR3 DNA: TGTGCCAGCAGCTTAGTCCAGCAAGGTACCGGGGAGCTGTTTTTT; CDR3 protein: CASSLVQQGTGELFF
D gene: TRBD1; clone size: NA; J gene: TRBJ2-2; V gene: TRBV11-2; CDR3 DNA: TGTGCCAGCAGCTTACGGGGACAGGGCCCCCGCTCCGGGGAGCTGTTTTTT; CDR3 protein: CASSLRGQGPRSGELFF
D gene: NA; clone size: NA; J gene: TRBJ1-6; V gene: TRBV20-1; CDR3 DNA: TGCAGTGCTAGCGGGGGGCCGGGTTCACCCCTCCACTTT; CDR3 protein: CSASGGPGSPLHF